Sequencing of this T cell receptor (beta chain) was carried out in a study of beta chain features in type 1 diabetes. Study-wide context: The study examined 107,917,701 sorted cells across all samples. Overall study findings and caveats: For TCRB rearrangement, an influence of HLA type remained unresolved here.

This clone was seen a few times. Its antigen is still unknown. Purity above 95% was achieved in all sorted populations. The length of the CDR3 is 14 residues. V was trimmed by 0 bases and J by 5 bases, leaving 7 bases between them. Germline assignment: CDR1 LGHNA and CDR2 YSLEER. Expressed TCRB transcripts got sequenced, as all isolated RNA was reverse transcribed. TCRdb keeps only in-frame clones here, not all; method: immunoSEQ multiplex PCR. The sample shows roughly 140,000 clones, roughly 11% of them seen only once. The sequencing input was central memory CD4+ T cells from blood. This TCR came from a man in his late teens or twenties in good health. The gene calls are TRBV4-3 and TRBJ2-2; no clear D gene. The CDR3 DNA is TGCGCCAGCAGCCAAGATTTTGGTACCGGGGAGCTGTTTTTT. This gives the protein CASSQDFGTGELFF.